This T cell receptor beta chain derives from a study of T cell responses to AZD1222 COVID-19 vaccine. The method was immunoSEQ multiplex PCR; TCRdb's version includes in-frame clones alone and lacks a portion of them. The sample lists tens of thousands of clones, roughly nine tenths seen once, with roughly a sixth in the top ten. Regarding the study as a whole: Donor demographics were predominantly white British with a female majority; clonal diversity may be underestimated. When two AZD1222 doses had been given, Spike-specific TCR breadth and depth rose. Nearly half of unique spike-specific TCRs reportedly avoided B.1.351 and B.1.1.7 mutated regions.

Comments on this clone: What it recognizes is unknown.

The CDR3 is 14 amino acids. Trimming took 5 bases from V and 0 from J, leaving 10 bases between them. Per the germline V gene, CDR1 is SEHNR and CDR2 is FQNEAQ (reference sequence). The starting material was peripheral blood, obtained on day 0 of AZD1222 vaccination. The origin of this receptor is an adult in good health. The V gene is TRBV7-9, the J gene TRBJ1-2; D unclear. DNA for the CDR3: TGTGCCAGCAGCCCCCAGGCCGCTAACTATGGCTACACCTTC. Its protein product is CASSPQAANYGYTF. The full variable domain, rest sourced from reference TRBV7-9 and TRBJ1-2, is DTGVSQNPRHKITKRGQNVTFRCDPISEHNRLYWYRQTLGQGPEFLTYFQNEAQLEKSRLLSDRFSAERPKGSFSTLEIQRTEQGDSAMYLCASSPQAANYGYTFGSGTRLTVV.